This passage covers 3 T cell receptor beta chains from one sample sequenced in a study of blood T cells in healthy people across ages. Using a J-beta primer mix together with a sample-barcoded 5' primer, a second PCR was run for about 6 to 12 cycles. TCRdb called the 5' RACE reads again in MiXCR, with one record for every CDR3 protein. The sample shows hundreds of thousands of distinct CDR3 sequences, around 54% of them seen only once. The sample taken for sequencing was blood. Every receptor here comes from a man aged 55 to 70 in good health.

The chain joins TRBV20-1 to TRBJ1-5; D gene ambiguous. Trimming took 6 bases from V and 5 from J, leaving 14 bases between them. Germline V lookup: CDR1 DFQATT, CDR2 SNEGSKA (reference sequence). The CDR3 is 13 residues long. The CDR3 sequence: CSALGRWDQPQHF. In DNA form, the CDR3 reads TGCAGTGCCCTTGGACGGTGGGATCAGCCCCAGCATTTT.

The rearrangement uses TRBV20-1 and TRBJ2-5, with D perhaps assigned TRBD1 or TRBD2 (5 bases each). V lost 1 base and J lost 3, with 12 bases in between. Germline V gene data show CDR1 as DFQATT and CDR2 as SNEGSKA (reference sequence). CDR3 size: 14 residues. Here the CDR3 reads CSARAGTPKETQYF. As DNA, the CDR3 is TGCAGTGCTAGAGCTGGGACGCCCAAAGAGACCCAGTACTTC.

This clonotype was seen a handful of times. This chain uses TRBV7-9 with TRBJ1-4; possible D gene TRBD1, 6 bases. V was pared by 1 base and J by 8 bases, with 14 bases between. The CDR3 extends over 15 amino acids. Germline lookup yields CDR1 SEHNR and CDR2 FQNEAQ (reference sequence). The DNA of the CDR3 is TGTGCCAGCAGCTTAGGGGGGGGGCGCAGCGAAAAACTGTTTTTT. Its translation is CASSLGGGRSEKLFF. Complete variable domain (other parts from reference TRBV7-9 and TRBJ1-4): DTGVSQNPRHKITKRGQNVTFRCDPISEHNRLYWYRQTLGQGPEFLTYFQNEAQLEKSRLLSDRFSAERPKGSFSTLEIQRTEQGDSAMYLCASSLGGGRSEKLFFGSGTQLSVL.